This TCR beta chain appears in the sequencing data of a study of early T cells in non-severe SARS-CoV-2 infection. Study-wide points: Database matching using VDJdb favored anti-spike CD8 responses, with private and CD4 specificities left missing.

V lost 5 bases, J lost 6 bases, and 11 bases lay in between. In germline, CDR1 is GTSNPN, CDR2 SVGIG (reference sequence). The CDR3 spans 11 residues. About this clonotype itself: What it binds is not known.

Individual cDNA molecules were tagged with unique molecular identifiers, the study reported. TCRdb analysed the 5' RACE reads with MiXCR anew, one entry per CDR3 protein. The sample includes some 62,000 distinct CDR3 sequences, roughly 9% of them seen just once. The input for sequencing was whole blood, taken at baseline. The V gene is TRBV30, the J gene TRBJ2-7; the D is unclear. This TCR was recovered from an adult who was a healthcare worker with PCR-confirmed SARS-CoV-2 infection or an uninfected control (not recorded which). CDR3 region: CAWATGPEQYF. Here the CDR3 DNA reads TGTGCCTGGGCTACGGGTCCCGAGCAGTACTTC.